These 25 T cell receptor beta chains originate from one sample sequenced in a study of human T cells and chemical hapten exposure (dated by TCRdb to about 2021). Reading the label with the study, this specimen's time point is: patch test 2, 6 weeks after DPC sensitization. Taken with the paper, the label for treatment or condition translates to: therapeutic diphenylcyclopropenone sensitization with weekly scalp DPC. The receptor library was made with RACE. TCRdb names NextSeq 500 as the instrument used. Using fastp at Q25 and MiXCR, TCRdb reprocessed the public reads and kept productive beta chains. Rows matching on CDR3 protein sequence are summarized as one entry with the most common DNA and genes. Within this sample are about 54,000 distinct CDR3 sequences, with over 9.5% of them counted one time only. The ten largest account for more than 1.5% of the sample. The source material was whole blood, sampled in connection with sensitization to the hapten diphenylcyclopropenone (DPC). All receptors come from a woman between 50 and 59 years old with alopecia areata. Some clones in this sample may be carry-over from other donors' samples.

This clonotype came up a few times. This sequence joins TRBV11-2 and TRBJ2-1; D may match TRBD1 or TRBD2 (5 bases each). The V gene lost 7 bases and the J gene lost 8 bases, with 24 bases spanning the gap. Germline V gene sequence: CDR1 SGHAT, CDR2 FQNNGV. This CDR3 has 16 residues. This CDR3 is CASTPRGAGPLDEQFF. The CDR3, as DNA: TGTGCCAGCACCCCTCGAGGGGCAGGTCCACTCGATGAGCAGTTCTTC.

This clonotype was counted only a few times. This chain joins TRBV29-1 and TRBJ2-2, with 8 positions matching TRBD2. Unmatched junction bases numbered 9, after V lost 6 bases and J lost 6 bases. The CDR3 contains 14 residues. Germline CDR1 SQVTM, CDR2 ANQGSEA. The CDR3 DNA follows: TGCAGCGTGGGGACTAGGGCCGGCGCCGGGGAGCTGTTTTTT. The encoded protein is CSVGTRAGAGELFF.

The V call is TRBV5-1, the J call TRBJ2-1; TRBD2 matches at 10 bases. From germline, CDR1 is SGHRS and CDR2 YFSETQ. The CDR3 spans 15 residues. J was trimmed by 4 bases and V by 3 bases; bases with no gene match: 4. In nucleotides, the CDR3 is TGCGCCAGCAGCTCCGGGACTAGCGCTTACAATGAGCAGTTCTTC. This gives the protein CASSSGTSAYNEQFF.

The V and J genes are TRBV7-2 and TRBJ2-7; D tentatively reads TRBD1 or TRBD2 (5 bases each). Germline CDR1 and CDR2: SGHTA and FQGNSA. The CDR3 loop spans 15 amino acids. The V and J ends lost 1 base and 5 bases respectively, with 15 bases between them. The CDR3 region is CASSLVGNRDHEQYF. CDR3 coding DNA: TGTGCCAGCAGCTTAGTTGGGAACCGGGACCACGAGCAGTACTTC.

This clonotype was observed at least ten times. This chain connects TRBV4-1 to TRBJ1-2; a possible D gene is TRBD1 (5 bases). The CDR3 is 15 amino acids. The V gene lost 2 bases and the J gene lost 8 bases, with 18 bases spanning the gap. Germline CDR1 is MGHRA and CDR2 is YSYEKL. CDR3 in DNA: TGCGCCAGCAGCCAAACCGGGACCGCCCAGGGAGGCTACACCTTC. It is translated as CASSQTGTAQGGYTF.

Ten or more counts support this clonotype. The chain has TRBV4-1 and TRBJ2-7; 8 bases line up with TRBD2. The ends lost 4 bases at V and 6 bases at J; junction bases unmatched: 8. CDR1 and CDR2 (germline): MGHRA, YSYEKL. CDR3 length: 14 amino acids. The CDR3 nucleotides read TGCGCCAGCAGCCCAGCGGGAGTTTCGTCCGAGCAGTACTTC. This gives the protein CASSPAGVSSEQYF.

The table lists this clonotype with many counts. The CDR3 reads CASSFDRSLGTEAFF. CDR3 DNA sequence: TGCGCCAGCAGCTTTGATCGCTCACTCGGCACTGAAGCTTTCTTT. This chain connects TRBV5-1 to TRBJ1-1, with D unclear. The CDR3 is 15 amino acids. V gave up 2 bases and J gave up 4 bases, with 15 bases separating them. CDR1 is SGHRS and CDR2 is YFSETQ in the germline V gene.

In this sample, this clonotype turned up a few times. The genes are TRBV6-5 and TRBJ1-1, with D maybe TRBD1 (5 bases). Germline V gives CDR1 MNHEY, CDR2 SVGAGI. The V and J ends lost 6 bases and 1 base respectively, with 12 bases between them. The CDR3 extends over 14 amino acids. The CDR3 region is CASREWQGNTEAFF. CDR3 sequence (DNA): TGTGCCAGCAGGGAATGGCAGGGGAACACTGAAGCTTTCTTT.

This clonotype was recorded many times. The chain combines TRBV11-2 with TRBJ2-1, with 7 bases fitting TRBD2. Germline lookup yields CDR1 SGHAT and CDR2 FQNNGV. The V gene end was trimmed by 2 bases and the J gene end by 8 bases; junction bases not matched to a gene: 0. The CDR3 totals 12 residues. CDR3 sequence: CASSLSGDEQFF. The DNA of the CDR3 is TGTGCCAGCAGCTTAAGCGGGGATGAGCAGTTCTTC.

The chain links TRBV2 to TRBJ1-2, with 10 bases identical to TRBD1. The CDR3 totals 16 residues. The V and J ends lost 10 bases and 0 bases, in that order; junction bases with no gene match: 11. In germline, CDR1 is SNHLY, CDR2 FYNNEI. Here the CDR3 DNA reads TGTGCCAAATCGGGGACAGGGGCCCGAGCTAACTATGGCTACACCTTC. It codes for CAKSGTGARANYGYTF.

This clonotype has a handful of counts. The chain combines TRBV7-2 with TRBJ1-2; unclear D gene. This CDR3 is 14 amino acids long. Per the germline V gene, CDR1 is SGHTA and CDR2 is FQGNSA. V gave up 5 bases and J gave up 1 base, with 11 bases separating them. CDR3 residues: CASSGPPHNYGYTF. CDR3 in DNA: TGTGCCAGCAGCGGGCCGCCCCATAACTATGGCTACACCTTC. Full variable domain (remainder filled in from reference TRBV7-2 and TRBJ1-2): GAGVSQSPSNKVTEKGKDVELRCDPISGHTALYWYRQSLGQGLEFLIYFQGNSAPDKSGLPSDRFSAERTGGSVSTLTIQRTQQEDSAVYLCASSGPPHNYGYTFGSGTRLTVV.

Ten or more counts support this clonotype. This chain uses TRBV2 with TRBJ1-3, with D unresolved. Germline-derived CDR1 and CDR2 are SNHLY and FYNNEI. This CDR3 contains 14 residues. Trimming took off 10 bases at V and 0 bases at J, with 13 bases between the two ends. CDR3 in DNA: TGTGCCAATGATAGAGGGATCTCTGGAAACACCATATATTTT. Amino acid sequence: CANDRGISGNTIYF.

This rearrangement joins TRBV6-5 to TRBJ2-3; TRBD1 matches 9 bases. The CDR3 spans 16 residues. Germline lookup yields CDR1 MNHEY and CDR2 SVGAGI. Trimming took 5 bases from V and 4 from J; bases not matched to a gene: 10. CDR3 region: CASSPGQGNRADTQYF. In nucleotides, the CDR3 is TGTGCCAGCAGTCCCGGACAGGGGAATCGGGCAGATACGCAGTATTTT.

This clonotype was observed a handful of times. The rearrangement links TRBV12-3 or TRBV12-4 to TRBJ2-5; 9 nucleotides match TRBD2. There are 15 residues in the CDR3. V lost 2 bases and J lost 1; bases outside the gene matches: 2. The CDR3 region has the DNA TGTGCCAGCAGTTTACTAGCGGGACGCCAAGAGACCCAGTACTTC. It encodes CASSLLAGRQETQYF.

This clonotype was seen repeatedly, ten times or more. This chain connects TRBV5-1 to TRBJ2-7; 8 nucleotides align to TRBD2. The CDR3 loop spans 14 amino acids. In germline, CDR1 is SGHRS, CDR2 YFSETQ. After removal of 3 bases from V and 4 bases from J, the junction contained 6 bases not matched to a gene. This CDR3 is CASSSGGPPYEQYF. CDR3 in DNA: TGCGCCAGCAGCTCGGGGGGGCCCCCTTACGAGCAGTACTTC. The variable domain in full, completed from reference TRBV5-1 and TRBJ2-7, reads KAGVTQTPRYLIKTRGQQVTLSCSPISGHRSVSWYQQTPGQGLQFLFEYFSETQRNKGNFPGRFSGRQFSNSRSEMNVSTLELGDSALYLCASSSGGPPYEQYFGPGTRLTVT.

The V gene is TRBV4-1, the J gene TRBJ1-4; D is perhaps TRBD1 (5 bases). V was clipped by 4 bases and J by 0 bases, with 18 bases between them. The length of the CDR3 is 18 residues. Germline V gene data show CDR1 as MGHRA and CDR2 as YSYEKL. Written as DNA, the CDR3 is TGCGCCAGCAGCCCGAGGGGATTCACGGGGCCAACTAATGAAAAACTGTTTTTT. The encoded protein is CASSPRGFTGPTNEKLFF.

At least ten counts were recorded for this clonotype. In DNA form, the CDR3 reads TGTGCCAGCAGTATGGTCGGGGGAGGTTTCTACGAGCAGTACTTC. It translates to CASSMVGGGFYEQYF. The genes are TRBV6-5 and TRBJ2-7, with TRBD2 as a possible D gene (6 bases). The germline V gene encodes CDR1 MNHEY and CDR2 SVGAGI. Trimming removed 5 bases from V and 3 bases from J, with 17 bases in between. The CDR3 consists of 15 residues.

This clonotype occurred many times. The V and J genes are TRBV28 and TRBJ2-3; TRBD2 might be the D (6 bases). This CDR3 contains 11 residues. The V end lost 8 bases, the J end lost 9 bases, and 12 bases lay between the germline ends. Germline V gene lookup returns CDR1 MDHEN and CDR2 SYDVKM. DNA for the CDR3: TGTGCCAGCGGCGTCCGGGAGACGCAGTATTTT. Translation gives CASGVRETQYF.

The table lists this clonotype with many counts. J is TRBJ1-2 and V is TRBV20-1, with 9 bases that match TRBD1. The CDR3 is 14 residues long. Per germline, CDR1 DFQATT and CDR2 SNEGSKA (reference sequence). V was pared by 2 bases and J by 8 bases, with 9 bases of the junction left unmatched. The CDR3 coding sequence is TGCAGTGCTAGAAACAGGGGGCGCGGGGCCGGCTACACCTTC. This translates into CSARNRGRGAGYTF.

This clonotype was found a few times. V usage is TRBV3-1 and J usage is TRBJ2-1; D assignment may be TRBD1 or TRBD2 (5 bases each). V was shortened by 0 bases and J by 9 bases, with 9 bases between the two germline ends. The CDR3 consists of 13 residues. Per the germline V gene, CDR1 is LGHDT and CDR2 is YNNKEL (reference sequence). CDR3 sequence reads: CASSQEGVTEQFF. The DNA of the CDR3 is TGTGCCAGCAGCCAAGAGGGGGTGACTGAGCAGTTCTTC.

The table lists this clonotype with a few counts. The chain is built from TRBV18 and TRBJ2-7; D remains ambiguous. V dropped 3 bases and J dropped 2 bases, with 14 bases sitting between them. The CDR3 is 15 residues long. The germline CDR1 and CDR2 sequences are KGHSH and LQKENI. CDR3 DNA: TGTGCCAGCTCACCCAGATATACCGGCGCCTACGAGCAGTACTTC. This translates into CASSPRYTGAYEQYF.

CDR3 sequence reads: CASSKISPANTGELFF. DNA for the CDR3: TGTGCCAGCAGTAAAATTAGCCCAGCGAACACCGGGGAGCTGTTTTTT. The rearrangement uses TRBV6-2 or TRBV6-3 and TRBJ2-2; D is unclear. This CDR3 spans 16 amino acids. Germline V gene sequence: CDR1 MNHEY, CDR2 SVGEGT. Trimming removed 5 bases at V and 0 bases at J, with 13 bases between.

The genes are TRBV11-1 and TRBJ1-2; no reliable D call. The CDR3 consists of 12 residues. The V gene lost 5 bases and the J gene lost 7 bases, with 11 bases spanning the gap. Germline-derived CDR1 and CDR2 are SGHAT and FQDESV (reference sequence). Here the CDR3 reads CASSPTDGGYTF. The CDR3 DNA follows: TGTGCCAGCAGCCCCACGGACGGTGGCTACACCTTC.

The chain joins TRBV20-1 to TRBJ2-2; 7 bases map to TRBD2. Germline trimming cut 4 bases from V and 1 base from J; bases unmatched to any gene: 3. CDR3 length: 14 amino acids. The V gene's germline CDR1 is DFQATT and CDR2 SNEGSKA (reference sequence). CDR3 DNA sequence: TGCAGTGCTATCGGGACTAAGAACACCGGGGAGCTGTTTTTT. This codes for CSAIGTKNTGELFF.

V is TRBV28 and J is TRBJ2-7; D gene unclear. The CDR3 totals 13 residues. Germline V lookup: CDR1 MDHEN, CDR2 SYDVKM. V was trimmed by 7 bases and J by 5 bases, leaving 15 bases between them. The CDR3 here is CASTPLPSDEQYF. As DNA, the CDR3 is TGTGCCAGCACCCCGCTGCCTAGTGACGAGCAGTACTTC.